This T cell receptor (beta chain) was profiled in a study of regulatory T cells in long-lasting Graves disease. Study-wide results and limits: Thyroid tissue went unstudied; only peripheral blood was examined.

Time point reported: newly diagnosed GD, antithyroid drugs for less than 3 months. PBMCs were the source of the RNA used for TCR sequencing. This clonotype occurred many times. What it binds is not known. Sequencing libraries for TCR beta were prepared with iRepertoire HTBI primers and Arm-PCR of CDR3 regions. TCRdb recomputed calls from the multiplex PCR reads with MiXCR, one row per CDR3 protein. The sample holds around 360,000 distinct CDR3 sequences; 15% to 20% are singletons and the top ten take around 21%. The V gene end was trimmed by 3 bases and the J gene end by 9 bases; junction bases not matched to a gene: 3. Per germline, CDR1 LGHNT and CDR2 FRNRAP. The CDR3 has 13 amino acids. This same sample was also taken into another study, of T cells in Graves' hyperthyroidism and ophthalmopathy. As reported in that work: The hyperthyroidism patients had all been newly diagnosed, and their disease duration was under 2 months. Their ages ranged from 18 to 65 years. Patients showing uncontrolled infection, other autoimmune disease, pregnancy or lactation were ineligible. Ophthalmopathy could be told apart from stable hyperthyroidism with a 13 V-J model.

This receptor was identified in a woman under 30 with Graves disease. The V and J genes are TRBV12-5 and TRBJ2-2, with 8 bases identical to TRBD2. The sequencing used peripheral blood mononuclear cells (PBMCs), collected at new diagnosis, from a patient treated with antithyroid drugs. CDR3 sequence: CASGFGGGRELFF. CDR3 coding DNA: TGTGCTAGTGGTTTCGGGGGGGGCCGGGAGCTGTTTTTT.